Listed below are T cell receptor beta chains from one sample, sequenced in a study of identical twins. TCRdb re-called the 5' RACE reads through MiXCR, storing one row per CDR3 protein. The data show 690,000 or so distinct CDR3 sequences, 8.6% seen once. The same sample was also studied in work on yellow fever vaccine responses in identical twins.

The sequenced sample consisted of PBMCs. Receptor source: a woman under 30 in good health. CDR3s include the opening cysteine and the closing phenylalanine or tryptophan. A D gene is named only where the DNA matches it firmly. Clone size is given for some rows only: seen once, a few or many times, or a class if the clone is expanded.

cdr3_aa	cdr3_nt	j_call	v_call	clone_size	d_call
CASSLVKDPSGYTF	TGTGCCAGCAGCTTAGTGAAAGATCCTTCCGGCTACACCTTC	TRBJ1-2	TRBV7-9	NA	NA
CASSDPGASNEQYF	TGTGCCAGCAGTGATCCAGGGGCGTCGAACGAGCAGTACTTC	TRBJ2-7	TRBV25-1	many	NA
CASSVGTAGVQPQHF	TGTGCCAGCAGCGTAGGCACGGCTGGTGTGCAGCCCCAGCATTTT	TRBJ1-5	TRBV12-3/TRBV12-4	NA	NA
CASSQDAQGGRAFEQFF	TGTGCCAGCAGCCAAGATGCCCAGGGCGGGAGGGCCTTTGAGCAGTTCTTC	TRBJ2-1	TRBV3-1	NA	TRBD2
CASSWPPGTGNYEQYF	TGTGCCAGCAGCTGGCCTCCCGGGACAGGGAACTACGAGCAGTACTTC	TRBJ2-7	TRBV7-2	NA	TRBD1
CSARDLGLAGTTDTQYF	TGCAGTGCTAGAGATCTTGGACTAGCGGGGACGACAGATACGCAGTATTTT	TRBJ2-3	TRBV20-1	NA	TRBD2
CASSRETGSDTEAFF	TGTGCCAGCAGCAGAGAGACAGGGAGTGACACTGAAGCTTTCTTT	TRBJ1-1	TRBV9	NA	TRBD1
CASRPTVPSTDTQYF	TGTGCCAGCAGACCGACAGTCCCAAGCACAGATACGCAGTATTTT	TRBJ2-3	TRBV28	NA	NA
CSAPDRASYEQYF	TGCAGTGCCCCGGACAGGGCCTCCTACGAGCAGTACTTC	TRBJ2-7	TRBV20-1	few	TRBD1
CASSLLEGRGNTIYF	TGTGCCAGCAGCCTACTTGAGGGCCGAGGAAACACCATATATTTT	TRBJ1-3	TRBV12-3/TRBV12-4	many	NA
CASSVLAGGLGDTQYF	TGCGCCAGCAGCGTACTAGCGGGGGGGCTTGGAGATACGCAGTATTTT	TRBJ2-3	TRBV5-1	NA	TRBD2
CSARDEGEVPGDTQYF	TGCAGTGCTAGAGACGAGGGTGAAGTCCCTGGCGATACGCAGTATTTT	TRBJ2-3	TRBV20-1	NA	NA
CASSLKGSGNTIYF	TGTGCCAGCAGTTTAAAGGGTTCTGGAAACACCATATATTTT	TRBJ1-3	TRBV12-3/TRBV12-4	many	NA
CSASGTDSKRETQYF	TGCAGTGCTAGCGGAACAGACAGCAAAAGGGAGACCCAGTACTTC	TRBJ2-5	TRBV20-1	NA	NA
CASSLDEGVGLYYGYTF	TGTGCCAGCAGCTTAGATGAGGGGGTGGGACTCTACTATGGCTACACCTTC	TRBJ1-2	TRBV11-2	many	NA
CASSEGLENNEQFF	TGTGCCAGCAGTGAGGGACTGGAAAACAATGAGCAGTTCTTC	TRBJ2-1	TRBV6-4	few	NA
CASSPPAGNTIYF	TGTGCCAGCTCACCACCTGCGGGAAACACCATATATTTT	TRBJ1-3	TRBV18	NA	NA
CASSYSGESSDTQYF	TGTGCCAGCAGTTACTCGGGGGAGTCATCAGATACGCAGTATTTT	TRBJ2-3	TRBV6-5	NA	NA
CSAKMNTEAFF	TGCAGTGCTAAGATGAACACTGAAGCTTTCTTT	TRBJ1-1	TRBV20-1	few	NA
CASSFVASGYYEQYF	TGTGCCAGCAGCTTTGTGGCTAGCGGATACTACGAGCAGTACTTC	TRBJ2-7	TRBV11-2	NA	TRBD2
CASRTWGSTDTQYF	TGTGCCAGCAGGACCTGGGGGAGCACAGATACGCAGTATTTT	TRBJ2-3	TRBV6-1	NA	NA
CASSRGTFNEQFF	TGTGCCAGCAGTCGCGGGACTTTCAATGAGCAGTTCTTC	TRBJ2-1	TRBV6-6	few	NA
CSAPLSGYRNEQFF	TGCAGTGCTCCCCTTAGCGGGTATCGCAATGAGCAGTTCTTC	TRBJ2-1	TRBV20-1	NA	TRBD2
CASRTGDTGELFF	TGCGCCAGCAGGACAGGGGACACCGGGGAGCTGTTTTTT	TRBJ2-2	TRBV5-1	many	TRBD1
CATSDPLGGSYNEQFF	TGTGCCACCAGTGATCCCCTCGGTGGGAGCTACAATGAGCAGTTCTTC	TRBJ2-1	TRBV24-1	few	NA
CASRTGVSNTEAFF	TGTGCCAGCCGAACAGGGGTGTCGAACACTGAAGCTTTCTTT	TRBJ1-1	TRBV7-9	few	TRBD1
CASSLARLAATDTQYF	TGTGCCAGCAGCTTGGCGCGACTAGCGGCCACAGATACGCAGTATTTT	TRBJ2-3	TRBV5-6	many	TRBD2
CASSYPRGAMFSADTQYF	TGTGCCAGCAGTTACCCCAGGGGCGCTATGTTCTCGGCAGATACGCAGTATTTT	TRBJ2-3	TRBV6-2/TRBV6-3	many	NA
CASGASGFGELFF	TGTGCCAGCGGAGCTAGCGGGTTCGGGGAGCTGTTTTTT	TRBJ2-2	TRBV27	few	TRBD2
CSARDLETYPYEQYF	TGCAGTGCTAGAGATCTCGAGACTTACCCCTACGAGCAGTACTTC	TRBJ2-7	TRBV20-1	many	NA
CASSYGPTGSGGYTF	TGTGCCAGCAGTTACGGACCGACAGGGTCGGGTGGCTACACCTTC	TRBJ1-2	TRBV6-5	NA	TRBD1
CASSPRLAGGDNEQFF	TGTGCCAGCAGCCCGAGACTAGCGGGGGGTGACAATGAGCAGTTCTTC	TRBJ2-1	TRBV11-2	NA	TRBD2
CASSSRREAFF	TGTGCCAGCAGTTCAAGAAGGGAAGCTTTCTTT	TRBJ1-1	TRBV6-2/TRBV6-3	NA	NA
CASSQAAGTSGRNEQFF	TGCGCCAGCAGCCAAGCTGCCGGGACTAGCGGGAGAAATGAGCAGTTCTTC	TRBJ2-1	TRBV5-1	few	TRBD2
CASSYSSGRAETQYF	TGTGCCAGCAGTTACTCCAGCGGGAGGGCGGAGACCCAGTACTTC	TRBJ2-5	TRBV6-2/TRBV6-3	few	TRBD2
CASRGLIGGNEQYF	TGTGCCAGCAGGGGCTTGATCGGGGGTAACGAGCAGTACTTC	TRBJ2-7	TRBV28	few	NA
CSARDPNSNQPQHF	TGCAGTGCTAGAGATCCGAATAGCAATCAGCCCCAGCATTTT	TRBJ1-5	TRBV20-1	many	NA
CASRSGLAGYNEQFF	TGTGCCAGCAGGAGCGGACTAGCGGGCTACAATGAGCAGTTCTTC	TRBJ2-1	TRBV6-1	many	TRBD2
CASSLSVRGAATDTQYF	TGTGCCAGCAGCTTATCCGTACGGGGGGCGGCCACAGATACGCAGTATTTT	TRBJ2-3	TRBV7-2	many	NA
CASSMVAGSNIQYF	TGTGCCAGCAGCATGGTAGCGGGAAGTAACATTCAGTACTTC	TRBJ2-4	TRBV7-8	many	TRBD2
CASSSRDPHNEQFF	TGTGCCAGCAGTTCGCGGGATCCCCACAATGAGCAGTTCTTC	TRBJ2-1	TRBV6-2/TRBV6-3	few	NA